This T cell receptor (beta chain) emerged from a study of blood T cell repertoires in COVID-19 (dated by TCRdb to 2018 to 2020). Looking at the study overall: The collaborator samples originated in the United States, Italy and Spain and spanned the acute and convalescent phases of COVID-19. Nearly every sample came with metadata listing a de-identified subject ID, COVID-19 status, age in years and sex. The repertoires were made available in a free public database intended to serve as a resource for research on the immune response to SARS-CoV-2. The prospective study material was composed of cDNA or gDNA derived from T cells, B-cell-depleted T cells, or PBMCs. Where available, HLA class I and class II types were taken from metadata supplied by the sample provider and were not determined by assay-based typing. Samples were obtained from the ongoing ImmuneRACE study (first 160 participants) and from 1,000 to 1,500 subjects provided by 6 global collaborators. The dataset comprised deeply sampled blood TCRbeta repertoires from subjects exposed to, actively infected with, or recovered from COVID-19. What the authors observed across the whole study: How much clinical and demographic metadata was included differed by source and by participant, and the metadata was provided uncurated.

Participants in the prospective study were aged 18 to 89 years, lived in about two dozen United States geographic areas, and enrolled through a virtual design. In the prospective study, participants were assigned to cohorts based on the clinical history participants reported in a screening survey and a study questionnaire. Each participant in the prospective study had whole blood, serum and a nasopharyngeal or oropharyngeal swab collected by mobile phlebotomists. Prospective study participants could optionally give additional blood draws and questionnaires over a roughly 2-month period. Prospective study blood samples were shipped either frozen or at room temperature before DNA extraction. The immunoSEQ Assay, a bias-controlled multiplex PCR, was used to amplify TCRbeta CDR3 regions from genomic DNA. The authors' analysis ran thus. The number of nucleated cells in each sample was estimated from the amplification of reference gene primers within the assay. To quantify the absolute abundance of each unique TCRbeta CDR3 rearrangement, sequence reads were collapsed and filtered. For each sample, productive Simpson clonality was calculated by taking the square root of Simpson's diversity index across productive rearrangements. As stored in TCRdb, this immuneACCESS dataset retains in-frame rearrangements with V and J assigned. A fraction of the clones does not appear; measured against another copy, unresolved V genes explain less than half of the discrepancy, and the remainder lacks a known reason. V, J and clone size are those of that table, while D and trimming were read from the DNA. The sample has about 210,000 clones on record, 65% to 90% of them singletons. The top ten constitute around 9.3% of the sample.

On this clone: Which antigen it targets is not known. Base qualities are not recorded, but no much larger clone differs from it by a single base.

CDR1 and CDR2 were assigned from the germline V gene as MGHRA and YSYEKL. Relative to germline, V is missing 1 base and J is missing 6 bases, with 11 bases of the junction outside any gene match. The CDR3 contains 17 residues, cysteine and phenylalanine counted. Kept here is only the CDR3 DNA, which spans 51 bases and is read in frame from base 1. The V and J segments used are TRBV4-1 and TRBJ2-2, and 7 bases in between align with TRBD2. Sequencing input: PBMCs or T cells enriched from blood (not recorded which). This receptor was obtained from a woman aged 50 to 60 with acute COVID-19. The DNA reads TGCGCCAGCAGCCAAGCCCCTGCGGGGGTACCCCCCGGGGAGCTGTTTTTT. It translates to CASSQAPAGVPPGELFF.